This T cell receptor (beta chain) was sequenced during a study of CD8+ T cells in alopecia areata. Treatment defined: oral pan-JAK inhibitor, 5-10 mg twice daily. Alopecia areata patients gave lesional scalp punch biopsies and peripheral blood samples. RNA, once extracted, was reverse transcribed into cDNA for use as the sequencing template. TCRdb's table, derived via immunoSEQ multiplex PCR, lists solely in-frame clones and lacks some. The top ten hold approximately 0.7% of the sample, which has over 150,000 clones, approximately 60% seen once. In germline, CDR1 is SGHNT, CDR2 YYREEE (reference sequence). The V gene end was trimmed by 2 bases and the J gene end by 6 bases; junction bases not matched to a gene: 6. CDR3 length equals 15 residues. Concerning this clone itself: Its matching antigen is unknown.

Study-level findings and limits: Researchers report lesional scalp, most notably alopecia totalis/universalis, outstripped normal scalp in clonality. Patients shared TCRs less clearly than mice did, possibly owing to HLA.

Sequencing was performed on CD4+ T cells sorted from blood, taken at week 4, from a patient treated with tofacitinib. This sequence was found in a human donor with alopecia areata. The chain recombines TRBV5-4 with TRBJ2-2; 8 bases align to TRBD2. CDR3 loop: CASSLAGALPGELFF. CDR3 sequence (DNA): TGTGCCAGCAGCTTAGCGGGAGCGCTTCCCGGGGAGCTGTTTTTT.